The next 15 T cell receptor beta chains were all read from a single sample in a study of molecular identifiers for immune sequencing clone quantification. MiXCR was run by TCRdb on the PCR reads, yielding one entry per CDR3 protein. The repertoire has about 640,000 distinct CDR3 sequences, 15% to 20% of them found once; the top ten carry around 0.86%. Sequenced sample: naive CD8+ T cells from blood, with Jurkat cell RNA spiked in. Subset reported: FACS-sorted CD8+CD4-CCR7+CD45RA+ naive T cells. These receptors were taken from a human donor in good health. Some libraries in this study had Jurkat cell RNA spiked in.

There are many counts of this clonotype. The chain couples TRBV7-9 to TRBJ2-2; D might be TRBD2 (6 bases). Germline CDR1 reads SEHNR; CDR2 reads FQNEAQ (reference sequence). The V end lost 6 bases, the J end lost 4 bases, and 15 bases lay between the germline ends. CDR3 size: 15 residues. CDR3 sequence (DNA): TGTGCCAGCAGGGACGGAGGGCTTGGCACCGGGGAGCTGTTTTTT. Amino acids: CASRDGGLGTGELFF.

The sample holds many counts of this clonotype. The chain uses TRBV5-1 and TRBJ1-1, with D possibly TRBD1 on 5 matching bases. The CDR3 has 14 residues. The V end was cut by 0 bases, the J end by 0 bases, with 6 bases between. Germline CDR1 reads SGHRS; CDR2 reads YFSETQ. In DNA form, the CDR3 reads TGCGCCAGCAGCTTGGAACAGGTGAACACTGAAGCTTTCTTT. Amino acids: CASSLEQVNTEAFF.

This clonotype was seen many times. The chain combines TRBV7-9 with TRBJ1-5, with 7 positions matching TRBD1. This CDR3 region has 16 residues. Germline V gene data show CDR1 as SEHNR and CDR2 as FQNEAQ (reference sequence). The V and J ends lost 4 bases and 1 base, in that order; junction bases with no gene match: 7. The CDR3 spells CASSSSGTESNQPQHF. The CDR3 DNA reads TGTGCCAGCAGCTCTTCCGGGACAGAGAGCAATCAGCCCCAGCATTTT.

This clonotype was seen many times. The chain employs TRBV28 and TRBJ1-6; D gene uncertain. The V and J ends lost 3 bases and 4 bases respectively, with 4 bases between them. From germline, CDR1 is MDHEN and CDR2 SYDVKM. This CDR3 region has 13 residues. The CDR3 here is CASSFRYNSPLHF. CDR3 DNA sequence: TGTGCCAGCAGTTTTCGGTATAATTCACCCCTCCACTTT.

This clonotype was seen once. A read error may be the cause here, since a much bigger clone is one base away. This chain links TRBV28 with TRBJ2-3, with D hard to call. Germline CDR1 reads MDHEN; CDR2 reads SYDVKM. This CDR3 has 15 residues. The V end lost 6 bases, the J end lost 4 bases, and 17 bases lay between the germline ends. The CDR3 spells CASRVGPALADTQYF. The CDR3 DNA follows: TGTGCCAGCAGGGTAGGCCCAGCGCTCGCAGATACGCAGTATTTT.

At least ten counts were recorded for this clonotype. The CDR3 loop is CSAGLAGGSYEQYF. The CDR3, as DNA: TGCAGTGCTGGACTAGCGGGGGGTAGCTACGAGCAGTACTTC. The rearrangement links TRBV20-1 to TRBJ2-7; 14 nucleotides match TRBD2. V shed 5 bases and J 3 bases; nucleotides not matched to a gene: 3. This CDR3 comprises 14 residues. From germline, CDR1 is DFQATT and CDR2 SNEGSKA (reference sequence).

This clonotype was observed many times. The gene calls are TRBV27 and TRBJ1-4, with D hard to call. Germline V lookup: CDR1 MNHEY, CDR2 SMNVEV (reference sequence). The CDR3 contains 13 residues. The V end lost 5 bases, the J end lost 8 bases, and 12 bases lay between the germline ends. The CDR3: CASSLLDREKLFF. The CDR3, as DNA: TGTGCCAGCAGTCTTCTTGATCGCGAAAAACTGTTTTTT.

Remarks on this clonotype: This may stem from a read error, because a much larger clone lies one nucleotide away. The CDR3 does not end in the conserved phenylalanine or tryptophan, so this is likely a read error. V is TRBV14 and J is TRBJ1-1; D is unclear. Trimming removed 3 bases at V and 2 bases at J, with 4 bases between. This CDR3 is built from 12 residues. Per germline, CDR1 SGHDN and CDR2 FVKESK. The CDR3 nucleotides read TGTGCCAGCAGCCAGATAAACACTGAAGCTTTCTCT. Amino acid sequence: CASSQINTEAFS.

This clonotype was seen a handful of times. The chain carries TRBV19 and TRBJ1-5; D possibly corresponds to TRBD1 (5 bases). The CDR3 has 16 amino acids. V was clipped by 5 bases and J by 0 bases, with 14 bases between them. CDR1 LNHDA and CDR2 SQIVND come from the germline V gene (reference sequence). CDR3 protein: CASSAGTRGSNQPQHF. DNA of the CDR3: TGTGCCAGTAGTGCCGGGACGAGGGGTAGCAATCAGCCCCAGCATTTT.

The V gene is TRBV12-5, the J gene TRBJ1-1; D is undetermined. The CDR3 totals 12 residues. Germline CDR1 reads LGHNT; CDR2 reads FRNRAP. Trimming pared 1 base from V and 4 bases from J, leaving 4 bases between. CDR3 sequence: CASGLGSTEAFF. The CDR3 region has the DNA TGTGCTAGTGGTTTGGGTAGCACTGAAGCTTTCTTT.

This clonotype was observed a few times. V gene TRBV7-9 combines with J gene TRBJ2-2; tentatively, D is TRBD1 (6 bases). Germline assignment: CDR1 SEHNR and CDR2 FQNEAQ (reference sequence). The CDR3 has 15 residues. Trimming stripped 6 bases from V and 8 bases from J, with 19 bases between. The CDR3 nucleotides are TGTGCCAGCAGTGCTACAGATGGGGGCTTAGGGGAGCTGTTTTTT. Amino acid sequence: CASSATDGGLGELFF.

For this clonotype: At one end, the junction sequence differs from germline, possibly due to a read error. The V call is TRBV7-6, the J call TRBJ2-1; perhaps TRBD2 as D (6 bases). This CDR3 has 14 residues. The germline CDR1 and CDR2 sequences are SGHVS and FNYEAQ. CDR3 residues: CASSLDGGSNGQFF. The CDR3 region has the DNA TGTGCCAGCAGCTTAGATGGGGGGAGCAATGGGCAGTTCTTC.

This clonotype has only a few counts. This chain uses TRBV23-1 with TRBJ1-2; D is ambiguous. TRBV23-1 is recorded as an ORF, its role being uncertain. Trimming pared 7 bases from V and 8 bases from J, leaving 5 bases between. This CDR3 comprises 9 residues. The CDR3 coding sequence is TGCGCCAGCATAATCGGCTACACCTTC. Encoded protein: CASIIGYTF.

This clonotype was seen ten or more times. The V call is TRBV7-9, the J call TRBJ1-1; TRBD1 agrees at 10 bases. This CDR3 region has 17 residues. V lost 6 bases to trimming and J lost 3 bases; unmatched junction nucleotides: 13. Looked up from germline, CDR1 is SEHNR and CDR2 is FQNEAQ (reference sequence). CDR3 loop: CASRHPGQGYSDTEAFF. CDR3 bases: TGTGCCAGCAGGCATCCGGGACAGGGGTACTCAGACACTGAAGCTTTCTTT.

This clonotype appeared a few times. This chain uses TRBV14 with TRBJ2-3; 11 bases map to TRBD2. The CDR3 runs 18 residues. Looked up from germline, CDR1 is SGHDN and CDR2 is FVKESK. The V and J ends lost 0 bases and 4 bases, in that order; junction bases with no gene match: 9. The CDR3 coding sequence is TGTGCCAGCAGCCAAGATTTCGAGACTAGCGGGACGGCAGATACGCAGTATTTT. Protein: CASSQDFETSGTADTQYF.